A single sample is the source of the 8 T cell receptor beta chains below, sequenced in a study of shared clonotypes between healthy human individuals. Only in-frame clones appear in the TCRdb table, and some are missing; sequencing was by immunoSEQ multiplex PCR. In the table there are hundreds of thousands of clones, around 73% of which are singletons. Material: memory CD4+ T cells sorted from blood. Subset here: CD45RA-negative fraction. These TCRs come from a woman in her 30s in good health.

The CDR3 region has the DNA TGTGCCAGCAGCCCCTGGGGTGGGTCTGACACCGGGGAGCTGTTTTTT. This encodes CASSPWGGSDTGELFF. The V and J genes are TRBV11-3 and TRBJ2-2, with D hard to call. Germline CDR1 SGHNT, CDR2 YENEEA. The CDR3 has 16 amino acids. Trimming removed 5 bases from V and 3 bases from J, with 16 bases in between.

The chain couples TRBV28 to TRBJ2-1; 7 bases agree with TRBD1. In germline, CDR1 is MDHEN, CDR2 SYDVKM. The CDR3 is 13 residues long. After removal of 3 bases from V and 10 bases from J, the junction contained 6 bases not matched to a gene. CDR3 amino acids: CASSLGQMVEQFF. CDR3 in DNA: TGTGCCAGCAGTTTGGGACAGATGGTCGAGCAGTTCTTC.

J is TRBJ1-5 and V is TRBV29-1; perhaps TRBD1 as D (5 bases). V was clipped by 4 bases and J by 4 bases, with 14 bases between them. Germline CDR1 and CDR2: SQVTM and ANQGSEA. The CDR3 is 14 residues long. CDR3 bases: TGCAGCGTTGCCGGGGGAAAGGGGAATCAGCCCCAGCATTTT. Protein product: CSVAGGKGNQPQHF.

This clone has only one observation. The chain has TRBV5-1 and TRBJ1-6, with 7 bases fitting TRBD1. With 0 bases clipped from V and 8 bases from J, the junction kept 11 bases outside the gene matches. Germline CDR1 reads SGHRS; CDR2 reads YFSETQ. The CDR3 runs 17 residues. The CDR3 DNA reads as TGCGCCAGCAGCTTGGCCTTCGGGACAGCCGCGGATTCACCCCTCCACTTT. Protein: CASSLAFGTAADSPLHF.

V usage is TRBV28 and J usage is TRBJ1-5; TRBD1 matches at 10 bases. CDR3 size: 17 residues. Germline assignment: CDR1 MDHEN and CDR2 SYDVKM. J lost 4 bases, V lost 3 bases, and 9 bases had no gene match. CDR3 coding DNA: TGTGCCAGCAGTTTTCTGGGACAGGGGCCGAGTAATCAGCCCCAGCATTTT. This gives the protein CASSFLGQGPSNQPQHF.

CDR3 sequence reads: CASSSPGQTGTTQYF. CDR3 sequence (DNA): TGTGCCAGCAGTTCCCCCGGGCAGACAGGGACTACGCAGTATTTT. The J gene is TRBJ2-3, the V gene TRBV6-5, with 7 positions matching TRBD1. J gave up 8 bases and V 4 bases, and 12 bases lay outside the gene matches. This CDR3 has 15 residues. Germline V lookup: CDR1 MNHEY, CDR2 SVGAGI.

The rearrangement links TRBV2 to TRBJ2-2; 9 bases are a match to TRBD1. CDR1 is SNHLY, CDR2 FYNNEI, per germline. Losses at the gene ends were 6 bases for V and 5 bases for J; bases not matched to a gene: 10. The CDR3 runs 16 residues. The CDR3 loop reads CASSGTGGPLTGELFF. CDR3 DNA sequence: TGTGCCAGCAGCGGAACAGGGGGCCCCTTAACCGGGGAGCTGTTTTTT.

The chain combines TRBV30 with TRBJ2-3, with D perhaps being TRBD1 or TRBD2 (5 bases each). V shed 1 base and J shed 1 base, with 15 bases lying between them. The CDR3 sequence is 16 residues long. Germline assignment: CDR1 GTSNPN and CDR2 SVGIG (reference sequence). The CDR3 DNA is TGTGCCTGGAGTGCCTTGGGACGCCTTGGCACAGATACGCAGTATTTT. Translated, it gives CAWSALGRLGTDTQYF.